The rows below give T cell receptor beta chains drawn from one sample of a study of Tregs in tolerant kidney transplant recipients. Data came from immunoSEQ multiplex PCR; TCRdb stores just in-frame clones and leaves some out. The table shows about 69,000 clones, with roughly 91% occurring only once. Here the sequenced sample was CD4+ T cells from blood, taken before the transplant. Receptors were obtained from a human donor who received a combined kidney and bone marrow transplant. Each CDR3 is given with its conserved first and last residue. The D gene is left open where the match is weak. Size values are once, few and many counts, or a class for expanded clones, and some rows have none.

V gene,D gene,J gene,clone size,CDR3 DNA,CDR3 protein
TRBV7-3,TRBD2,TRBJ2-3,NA,TGTGCCAGCAGCTTAAACTCGGGAGGTAAAAGCACAGATACGCAGTATTTT,CASSLNSGGKSTDTQYF
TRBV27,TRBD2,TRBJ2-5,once,TGTGCCACCTCACCCCGGAGGGCTAGCGGACATCAAGAGACCCAGTACTTC,CATSPRRASGHQETQYF
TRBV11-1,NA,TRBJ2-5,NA,TGTGCCAGCAGCCGCGGGACCGGCCAAGAGACCCAGTACTTC,CASSRGTGQETQYF
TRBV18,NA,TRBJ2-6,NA,TGTGCCAGCTCACCATTGGACACCTCTGGGGCCAACGTCCTGACTTTC,CASSPLDTSGANVLTF
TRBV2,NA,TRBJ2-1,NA,TGTGCCAGCAGTACAGGGATATCCTACAATGAGCAGTTCTTC,CASSTGISYNEQFF
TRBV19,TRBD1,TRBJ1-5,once,TGTGCCAGTAGTGTCGACAGGGGTCAGCCCCAGCATTTT,CASSVDRGQPQHF
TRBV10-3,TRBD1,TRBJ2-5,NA,TGTGCCATCAGTGCGGGGACAGGGGAAGAGACCCAGTACTTC,CAISAGTGEETQYF
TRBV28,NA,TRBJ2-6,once,TGTGCCAGCAGTTTAGGCGGGTCCGGGGCCAACGTCCTGACTTTC,CASSLGGSGANVLTF
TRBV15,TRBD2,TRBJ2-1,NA,TGTGCCACCAGCAGAGATCAGGTCACTAGCGGGAGGGAAGGTGAGCAGTTCTTC,CATSRDQVTSGREGEQFF
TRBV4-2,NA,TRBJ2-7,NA,TGTGCCAGCAGCCTTAGGCGGGATTCCTTCTACGAGCAGTACTTC,CASSLRRDSFYEQYF
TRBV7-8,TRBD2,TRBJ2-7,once,TGTGCCAGCAGCTTATTGAAGGGGACTAGCTACGAGCAGTACTTC,CASSLLKGTSYEQYF
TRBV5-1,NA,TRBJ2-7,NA,TGCGCCAGCAGCTTGGAGGCGGAGTCGCGGTACGAGCAGTACTTC,CASSLEAESRYEQYF
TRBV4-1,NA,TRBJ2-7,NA,TGCGCCAGCAGCCTATTTACCATCGGGAGTAACGAGCAGTACTTC,CASSLFTIGSNEQYF
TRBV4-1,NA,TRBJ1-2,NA,TGCGCCAGCAGCCAAGGGACAAACTATGGCTACACCTTC,CASSQGTNYGYTF
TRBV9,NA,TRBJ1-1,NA,TGTGCCAGCAGCGTAGACGGGAGAACTGAAGCTTTCTTT,CASSVDGRTEAFF
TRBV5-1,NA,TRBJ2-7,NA,TGCGCCAGCAGCTTGAGCGACGGAGCCTCCTACGAGCAGTACTTC,CASSLSDGASYEQYF
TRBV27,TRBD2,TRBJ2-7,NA,TGTGCCAGCAGTTCCCGGACTAGCGGGAAGAATTACGAGCAGTACTTC,CASSSRTSGKNYEQYF
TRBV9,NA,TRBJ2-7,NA,TGTGCCAGCAGCGTAGGCGGGATAGACTACGAGCAGTACTTC,CASSVGGIDYEQYF
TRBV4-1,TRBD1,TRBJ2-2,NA,TGCGCCAGCAGCCAACTGACAGGGCGTACCACCGGGGAGCTGTTTTTT,CASSQLTGRTTGELFF
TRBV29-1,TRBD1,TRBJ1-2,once,TGCAGCGTTGGAGGGGGCGTACAGAATGGCTACACCTTC,CSVGGGVQNGYTF
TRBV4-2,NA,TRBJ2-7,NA,TGTGCCAGCAGCCAAGGTGTCGGTAGCGGCTACGAGCAGTACTTC,CASSQGVGSGYEQYF
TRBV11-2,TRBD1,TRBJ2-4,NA,TGTGCCAGCAGCATTACCGCAGGGGGTAGCATTCAGTACTTC,CASSITAGGSIQYF
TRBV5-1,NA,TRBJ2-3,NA,TGCGCCAGCAGGGACAGTTCTAGCACAGATACGCAGTATTTT,CASRDSSSTDTQYF